The 2 T cell receptor beta chains presented below share a single source sample, sequenced in a study of T cells after yellow fever vaccination. TCRdb reprocessed the 5' RACE reads with MiXCR, giving one entry per CDR3 protein. This sample has 350,000 to 550,000 distinct CDR3 sequences; approximately 19% occur once, and the top ten carry 18%. The sample consisted of PBMCs, taken before the yellow fever booster vaccination. The receptors here all came from a man aged 18 to 29 who received the YFV17D yellow fever vaccine.

The chain is built from TRBV6-5 and TRBJ2-3; 7 positions match TRBD1. Trimming took 0 bases from V and 5 from J; bases not matched to a gene: 8. The V gene's germline CDR1 is MNHEY and CDR2 SVGAGI. This CDR3 contains 16 residues. CDR3 loop: CASSYSPGPGGDTQYF. The DNA for the CDR3 is TGTGCCAGCAGTTACTCTCCAGGCCCAGGGGGAGATACGCAGTATTTT.

This clonotype was counted only a few times. The rearrangement joins TRBV5-1 to TRBJ2-5, with 7 positions matching TRBD2. The CDR3 spans 16 residues. After removal of 2 bases from V and 0 bases from J, the junction contained 7 bases not matched to a gene. In germline, CDR1 is SGHRS, CDR2 YFSETQ. The CDR3 region is CASSFSRLAHQETQYF. CDR3 nucleotide sequence: TGCGCCAGCAGCTTCAGTAGACTAGCTCACCAAGAGACCCAGTACTTC.